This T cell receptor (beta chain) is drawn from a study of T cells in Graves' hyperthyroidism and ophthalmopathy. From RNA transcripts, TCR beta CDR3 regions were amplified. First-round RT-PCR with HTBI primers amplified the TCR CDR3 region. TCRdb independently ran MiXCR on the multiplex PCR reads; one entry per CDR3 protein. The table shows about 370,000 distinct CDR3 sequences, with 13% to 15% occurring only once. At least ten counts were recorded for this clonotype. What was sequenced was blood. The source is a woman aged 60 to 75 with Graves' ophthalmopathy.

CDR3 in amino acids: CASSPQGDSGYTF. CDR3 bases: TGTGCCAGCTCACCTCAGGGTGACTCTGGCTACACCTTC. The chain has TRBV18 and TRBJ1-2; possible D gene TRBD1, 5 bases. The germline V gene has CDR1 KGHSH and CDR2 LQKENI. This CDR3 has 13 residues. V was clipped by 3 bases and J by 7 bases, with 12 bases between them.